There are a few counts of the clone carrying this T cell receptor beta chain. Its cognate antigen is unknown. The data belong to a study of beta chain features in type 1 diabetes. As every portion of the isolated RNA was reverse transcribed, the sequencing read expressed TCRB transcripts. TCRdb's table, derived via immunoSEQ multiplex PCR, lists solely in-frame clones and lacks some. The sample shows approximately 360,000 clones, roughly 12% of them seen only once. This CDR3 spans 9 amino acids. With 8 bases removed from V and 6 bases from J, the gap between germline ends came to 7 bases. Germline CDR1 is GTSNPN and CDR2 is SVGIG (reference sequence). A single heparinised blood sample, averaging about 100 mL, was obtained per donor. Study results and caveats: Among all four CD4+ subsets, Type 1 diabetes patients had TCRB CDR3s that were moderately but significantly shorter. Whatever favoring of shorter templates PCR might show would apply equally to patients and controls. Cells that show high TCR expression could be over-represented by cDNA sequencing. Type 1 diabetes patients had fewer VDJ junction insertions and more deletions.

Sequenced input: naive CD4+ T cells from blood. The chain combines TRBV30 with TRBJ1-2; unclear D gene. The TCR originated in a woman younger than 30 with type 1 diabetes. The CDR3 protein is CARLDGYTF. The CDR3 coding sequence is TGTGCCCGCCTAGATGGCTACACCTTC.